Given below is one TCR beta chain in context. Its target is unknown. The CDR3 is made up of 16 amino acids. The V gene's germline CDR1 is PRHDT and CDR2 FYEKMQ (reference sequence). J gave up 0 bases and V 3 bases, and 3 bases lay outside the gene matches. Profiling relied on immunoSEQ multiplex PCR, and the TCRdb table lists in-frame clones only, not all of them. The sample contains 85,000 to 100,000 clones, almost 90% of which appear only once. The record originates from a study of graft-versus-host responses after intestinal transplantation. This receptor was obtained from a human donor who received an intestinal transplant. Sample: unstimulated CD4+ T cells sorted from spleen or lymph node cells, taken before intestinal transplant. The chain recombines TRBV13 with TRBJ2-1; the match to TRBD2 covers 9 bases. The CDR3 coding sequence is TGTGCCAGCAGCTTCGGCGGGGGGGGCTCCTACAATGAGCAGTTCTTC. Translating gives CASSFGGGGSYNEQFF.